This entry lists 21 T cell receptor beta chains sequenced from one sample in a study of PD-1 blockade in classical Hodgkin lymphoma. The data were produced by immunoSEQ multiplex PCR, yet TCRdb's version contains in-frame clones alone and is incomplete. The table includes roughly 90,000 clones, roughly four fifths detected once. Every patient was affected by relapse after autologous stem cell transplantation, while exposure to brentuximab vedotin was not uniform. Specimen: peripheral blood mononuclear cells (PBMCs), collected before the second cycle of nivolumab. Source of these receptors: a human donor with classical Hodgkin lymphoma.

The rearrangement uses TRBV7-2 and TRBJ2-1; 10 positions match TRBD2. Germline CDR1 SGHTA, CDR2 FQGNSA. This CDR3 has 16 residues. The trim removed 4 bases at V and 4 bases at J, leaving 7 bases unmatched. The CDR3 region is CASSSQGTSVYNEQFF. The CDR3 DNA is TGTGCCAGCAGCTCACAAGGGACTAGCGTATACAATGAGCAGTTCTTC.

The chain uses TRBV6-5 and TRBJ1-5, with 10 nucleotides matching TRBD1. The CDR3 length is 14 residues. Germline trimming cut 6 bases from V and 5 bases from J; bases unmatched to any gene: 4. CDR1 is MNHEY, CDR2 SVGAGI, per germline. The CDR3 is CASSRQGAYQPQHF. The CDR3 DNA sequence: TGTGCCAGCAGCCGACAGGGGGCATATCAGCCCCAGCATTTT.

This chain links TRBV18 with TRBJ2-2; maybe TRBD2 (6 bases). The CDR3 has 14 amino acids. V was cut by 3 bases and J by 6 bases, with 11 bases left in between. Germline V gene lookup returns CDR1 KGHSH and CDR2 LQKENI. The CDR3 protein is CASSPGGLPGELFF. The CDR3 nucleotides are TGTGCCAGCTCACCTGGGGGACTCCCCGGGGAGCTGTTTTTT.

The chain carries TRBV6-7 and TRBJ2-7, with D possibly TRBD1 on 6 matching bases. TRBV6-7 is marked as an open reading frame, function uncertain. V lost 0 bases and J lost 3, with 18 bases in between. This CDR3 comprises 17 residues. The CDR3 sequence is CASSYSGQSGTYYEQYF. DNA for the CDR3: TGTGCCAGCAGTTACTCGGGACAATCAGGGACCTACTACGAGCAGTACTTC.

This clone was counted only a few times. The V gene is TRBV27, the J gene TRBJ2-5, with 8 nucleotides matching TRBD1. CDR1 and CDR2 (germline): MNHEY, SMNVEV (reference sequence). The CDR3 sequence is 15 residues long. The V segment lost 5 bases and the J segment 4 bases; nucleotides outside the gene matches: 9. CDR3 in amino acids: CASSRWDRNGETQYF. CDR3 coding DNA: TGTGCCAGCAGTCGTTGGGACAGGAATGGAGAGACCCAGTACTTC.

This chain connects TRBV6-6 to TRBJ1-6; 9 bases line up with TRBD1. V gave up 5 bases and J gave up 9 bases; unmatched junction bases: 8. CDR1 and CDR2 from the germline V gene are MNHNY and SVGAGI (reference sequence). This CDR3 is built from 15 residues. CDR3 nucleotide sequence: TGTGCCAGCAGTACGACCGGGACAGGGAGTTCACCCCTCCACTTT. The encoded protein is CASSTTGTGSSPLHF.

This clone was observed a handful of times. This chain joins TRBV7-9 and TRBJ2-2; D may match TRBD1 or TRBD2 (5 bases each). Germline loops: CDR1 SEHNR, CDR2 FQNEAQ (reference sequence). V lost 5 bases and J 1 base, leaving 14 bases between the germline ends. This CDR3 has 16 residues. The CDR3 is CASSPAGAGNTGELFF. CDR3 in DNA: TGTGCCAGCAGCCCCGCCGGGGCAGGGAACACCGGGGAGCTGTTTTTT.

In its sample, this clone was seen a few times. The rearrangement links TRBV15 to TRBJ2-3, with 16 bases that match TRBD2. There are 17 residues in the CDR3. From germline, CDR1 is LNHNV and CDR2 YYDKDF (reference sequence). Losses at the gene ends were 5 bases for V and 8 bases for J; bases not matched to a gene: 10. The CDR3 loop is CATSVGLAGGTRFTQYF. CDR3 sequence (DNA): TGTGCCACCAGCGTGGGACTAGCGGGAGGGACCCGGTTTACGCAGTATTTT.

The rearrangement links TRBV6-6 to TRBJ2-3; D is possibly TRBD2 (5 bases). The V end was cut by 6 bases, the J end by 0 bases, with 7 bases between. Germline assignment: CDR1 MNHNY and CDR2 SVGAGI (reference sequence). This CDR3 is built from 13 residues. The chain's CDR3 is CASRSGSTDTQYF. The CDR3, as DNA: TGTGCCAGCAGAAGCGGTAGCACAGATACGCAGTATTTT.

The chain uses TRBV28 and TRBJ2-3, with TRBD2 identical over 9 bases. This CDR3 comprises 15 residues. V was clipped by 0 bases and J by 4 bases; unmatched bases: 2. Germline loops: CDR1 MDHEN, CDR2 SYDVKM. The CDR3 loop is CASSLWAGGSDTQYF. Written as DNA, the CDR3 is TGTGCCAGCAGTTTATGGGCGGGAGGGTCAGATACGCAGTATTTT.

This rearrangement joins TRBV11-1 to TRBJ2-7; 14 bases are a match to TRBD2. Trimming cost V 8 bases and J 6 bases; bases outside gene matches: 9. This CDR3 is 15 amino acids long. Per the germline V gene, CDR1 is SGHAT and CDR2 is FQDESV (reference sequence). CDR3 amino acids: CASDLGLAGGSEQYF. CDR3 nucleotides: TGTGCCAGCGACCTCGGACTAGCGGGAGGTAGCGAGCAGTACTTC. Complete variable domain (other parts from reference TRBV11-1 and TRBJ2-7): EAEVAQSPRYKITEKSQAVAFWCDPISGHATLYWYRQILGQGPELLVQFQDESVVDDSQLPKDRFSAERLKGVDSTLKIQPAELGDSAMYLCASDLGLAGGSEQYFGPGTRLTVT.

V is TRBV10-3 and J is TRBJ2-3; D remains unclear. The CDR3 runs to 13 residues. The germline V and J ends were trimmed by 7 bases and 6 bases, with 14 bases remaining between them. The V gene's germline CDR1 is ENHRY and CDR2 SYGVKD. The CDR3 nucleotides read TGTGCCATCACCCTTGGGCCGGGCGATACGCAGTATTTT. Residues: CAITLGPGDTQYF.

The chain joins TRBV15 to TRBJ2-7, with D maybe TRBD2 (6 bases). V lost 0 bases and J lost 0, with 18 bases in between. Per the germline V gene, CDR1 is LNHNV and CDR2 is YYDKDF (reference sequence). The CDR3 totals 18 residues. The CDR3 sequence: CATSRDLRGSGFSYEQYF. The DNA for the CDR3 is TGTGCCACCAGCAGAGATCTCCGGGGTAGCGGCTTCTCCTACGAGCAGTACTTC. Variable domain in full (rest from reference TRBV15 and TRBJ2-7): DAMVIQNPRYQVTQFGKPVTLSCSQTLNHNVMYWYQQKSSQAPKLLFHYYDKDFNNEADTPDNFQSRRPNTSFCFLDIRSPGLGDTAMYLCATSRDLRGSGFSYEQYFGPGTRLTVT.

In its sample, this clone was seen many times. One junction end does not reproduce the germline sequence, and a read error may be involved. The sample contains more than one DNA sequence encoding this CDR3. This rearrangement joins TRBV4-1 to TRBJ1-2; 9 nucleotides align to TRBD1. Germline V lookup: CDR1 MGHRA, CDR2 YSYEKL. The CDR3 contains 14 residues. This CDR3 is CASSPTGGRDGYTF. CDR3 bases: TGTGCCAGCAGCCCAACAGGGGGCCGGGATGGCTACACCTTC.

The chain couples TRBV14 to TRBJ2-3; 9 bases agree with TRBD1. V lost 2 bases, J lost 3 bases, and 9 bases stayed unmatched. There are 17 residues in the CDR3. The V gene's germline CDR1 is SGHDN and CDR2 FVKESK. The CDR3 loop is CASSQLPGQGMTDTQYF. CDR3 nucleotides: TGTGCCAGCAGCCAATTACCGGGACAGGGAATGACAGATACGCAGTATTTT.

The V call is TRBV11-2, the J call TRBJ1-1; D is ambiguous. CDR1 and CDR2 (germline): SGHAT, FQNNGV. V lost 1 base and J lost 5, with 11 bases in between. The CDR3 length is 14 residues. CDR3 amino acids: CASSLAPGGTEAFF. CDR3 sequence (DNA): TGTGCCAGCAGCTTAGCGCCGGGAGGGACTGAAGCTTTCTTT. Drawing the rest from reference TRBV11-2 and TRBJ1-1, the complete variable domain is EAGVAQSPRYKIIEKRQSVAFWCNPISGHATLYWYQQILGQGPKLLIQFQNNGVVDDSQLPKDRFSAERLKGVDSTLKIQPAKLEDSAVYLCASSLAPGGTEAFFGQGTRLTVV.

This chain connects TRBV14 to TRBJ1-1; D remains unclear. The V end was cut by 6 bases, the J end by 0 bases, with 8 bases between. CDR1 SGHDN and CDR2 FVKESK come from the germline V gene. This CDR3 is 13 amino acids long. The CDR3 here is CASSGRMNTEAFF. In nucleotides, the CDR3 is TGTGCCAGCAGTGGGCGGATGAACACTGAAGCTTTCTTT.

In the case of this clone: The junction shows a germline mismatch at one end, possibly a read error. This chain links TRBV6-4 with TRBJ1-2, with a tentative D call TRBD1 (5 bases). CDR3 length: 13 amino acids. Per the germline V gene, CDR1 is MRHNA and CDR2 is SNTAGT. The CDR3 reads CASREGPGYGYTF. The CDR3 DNA sequence: TGTGCCAGCCGTGAGGGACCAGGCTATGGCTACACCTTC.

This chain connects TRBV9 to TRBJ1-3; D gene ambiguous. Per germline, CDR1 SGDLS and CDR2 YYNGEE. This CDR3 comprises 14 residues. With 0 bases removed from V and 2 bases from J, the gap between germline ends came to 6 bases. CDR3 bases: TGTGCCAGCAGCGTAGGTGGTCCTGGAAACACCATATATTTT. Residues: CASSVGGPGNTIYF.

The rearrangement joins TRBV6-8 to TRBJ1-2, with no clear D. There are 14 residues in the CDR3. V was shortened by 6 bases and J by 5 bases, with 16 bases between the two germline ends. Germline CDR1 MNHGY, CDR2 SAAAGT. CDR3 nucleotides: TGTGCCAGCAGAGGGCCCATCGGGAATTATGGCTACACCTTC. Residues: CASRGPIGNYGYTF.

The CDR3 DNA sequence: TGTGCCAGCAAGACAGCGGGACCCACAGATACGCAGTATTTT. Translating it yields CASKTAGPTDTQYF. V is TRBV6-6 and J is TRBJ2-3, with TRBD2 matching over 7 bases. The CDR3 consists of 14 residues. The V gene's germline CDR1 is MNHNY and CDR2 SVGAGI (reference sequence). Unmatched junction bases numbered 6, after V lost 7 bases and J lost 2 bases.